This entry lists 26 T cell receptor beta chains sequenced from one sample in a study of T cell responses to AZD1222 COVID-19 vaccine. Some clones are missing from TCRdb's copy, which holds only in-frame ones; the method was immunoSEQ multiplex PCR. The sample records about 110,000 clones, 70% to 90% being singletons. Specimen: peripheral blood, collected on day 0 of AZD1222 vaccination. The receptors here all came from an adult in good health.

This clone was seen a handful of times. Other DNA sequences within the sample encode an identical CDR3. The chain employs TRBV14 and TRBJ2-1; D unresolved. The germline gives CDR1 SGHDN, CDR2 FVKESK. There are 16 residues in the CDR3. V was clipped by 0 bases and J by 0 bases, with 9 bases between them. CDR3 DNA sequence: TGTGCCAGCAGCCAAGATCCGGCGGACTCCTACAATGAGCAGTTCTTC. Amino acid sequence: CASSQDPADSYNEQFF.

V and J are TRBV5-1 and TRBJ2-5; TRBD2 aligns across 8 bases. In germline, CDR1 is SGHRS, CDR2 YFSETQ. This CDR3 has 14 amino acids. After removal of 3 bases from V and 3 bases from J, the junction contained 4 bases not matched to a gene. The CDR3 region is CASSSGLAEETQYF. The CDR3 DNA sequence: TGCGCCAGCAGCTCTGGACTAGCCGAAGAGACCCAGTACTTC.

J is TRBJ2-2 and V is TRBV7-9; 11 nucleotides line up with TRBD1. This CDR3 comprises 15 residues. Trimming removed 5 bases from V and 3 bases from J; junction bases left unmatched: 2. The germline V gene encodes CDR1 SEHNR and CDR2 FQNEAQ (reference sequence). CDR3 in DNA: TGTGCCAGCAGCGGACAGGGGGCGCACACCGGGGAGCTGTTTTTT. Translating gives CASSGQGAHTGELFF.

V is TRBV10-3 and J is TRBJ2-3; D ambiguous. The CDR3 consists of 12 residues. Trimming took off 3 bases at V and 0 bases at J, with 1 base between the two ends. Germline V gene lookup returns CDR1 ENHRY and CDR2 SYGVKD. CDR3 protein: CAISDSTDTQYF. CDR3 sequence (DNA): TGTGCCATCAGTGATAGCACAGATACGCAGTATTTT.

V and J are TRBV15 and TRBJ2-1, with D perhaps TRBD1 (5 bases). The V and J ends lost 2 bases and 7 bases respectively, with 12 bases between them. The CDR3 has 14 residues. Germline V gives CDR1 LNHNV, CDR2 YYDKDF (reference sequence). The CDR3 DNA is TGTGCCACCAGCAGACTCCTGCAGGGAAATGAGCAGTTCTTC. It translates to CATSRLLQGNEQFF.

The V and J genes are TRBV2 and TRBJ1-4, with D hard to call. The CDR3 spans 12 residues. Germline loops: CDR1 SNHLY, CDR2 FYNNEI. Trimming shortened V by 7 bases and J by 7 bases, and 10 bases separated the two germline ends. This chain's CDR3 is CASKRVGEKLFF. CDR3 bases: TGTGCCAGCAAAAGGGTGGGTGAAAAACTGTTTTTT.

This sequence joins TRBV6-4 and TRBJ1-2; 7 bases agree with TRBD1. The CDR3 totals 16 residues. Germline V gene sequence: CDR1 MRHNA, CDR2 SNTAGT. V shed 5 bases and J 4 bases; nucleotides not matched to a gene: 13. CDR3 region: CASSMDPRDSPYGYTF. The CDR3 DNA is TGTGCCAGCAGTATGGACCCGCGGGACAGCCCCTATGGCTACACCTTC.

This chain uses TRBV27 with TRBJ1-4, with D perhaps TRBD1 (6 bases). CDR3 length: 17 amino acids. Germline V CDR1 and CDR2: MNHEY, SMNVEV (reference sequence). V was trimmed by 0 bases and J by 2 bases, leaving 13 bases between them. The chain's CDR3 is CASSLSRGGLTNEKLFF. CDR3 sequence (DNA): TGTGCCAGCAGTTTATCGAGGGGGGGTTTGACTAATGAAAAACTGTTTTTT.

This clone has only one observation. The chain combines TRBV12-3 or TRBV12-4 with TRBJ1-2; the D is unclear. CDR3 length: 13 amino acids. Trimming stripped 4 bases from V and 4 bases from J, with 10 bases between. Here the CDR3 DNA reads TGTGCCAGCAGTTCGGAAGCCACCTATGGCTACACCTTC. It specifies CASSSEATYGYTF.

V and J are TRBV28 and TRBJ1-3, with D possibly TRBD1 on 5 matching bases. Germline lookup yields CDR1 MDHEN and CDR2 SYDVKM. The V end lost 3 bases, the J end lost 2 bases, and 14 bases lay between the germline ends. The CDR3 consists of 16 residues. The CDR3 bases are TGTGCCAGCAGTTTTACCCTAATGGGGGCTGGAAACACCATATATTTT. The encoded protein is CASSFTLMGAGNTIYF. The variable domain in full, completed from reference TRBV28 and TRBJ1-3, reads DVKVTQSSRYLVKRTGEKVFLECVQDMDHENMFWYRQDPGLGLRLIYFSYDVKMKEKGDIPEGYSVSREKKERFSLILESASTNQTSMYLCASSFTLMGAGNTIYFGEGSWLTVV.

CDR3 protein: CASTTGGPYEQYF. The CDR3 DNA reads TGTGCCAGCACGACAGGGGGTCCCTACGAGCAGTACTTC. The rearrangement joins TRBV6-5 to TRBJ2-7; TRBD1 matches 9 bases. V trimming: 7 bases; J trimming: 2 bases; junction bases outside the gene matches: 3. CDR3 length: 13 amino acids. In germline, CDR1 is MNHEY, CDR2 SVGAGI.

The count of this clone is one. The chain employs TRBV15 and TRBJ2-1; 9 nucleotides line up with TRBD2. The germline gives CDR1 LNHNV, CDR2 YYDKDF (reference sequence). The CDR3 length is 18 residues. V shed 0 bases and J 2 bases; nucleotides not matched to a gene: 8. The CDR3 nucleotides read TGTGCCACCAGCAGAGATTCGACTAGCGGTGGGACCTACAATGAGCAGTTCTTC. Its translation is CATSRDSTSGGTYNEQFF. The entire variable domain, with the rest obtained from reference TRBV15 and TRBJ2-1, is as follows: DAMVIQNPRYQVTQFGKPVTLSCSQTLNHNVMYWYQQKSSQAPKLLFHYYDKDFNNEADTPDNFQSRRPNTSFCFLDIRSPGLGDTAMYLCATSRDSTSGGTYNEQFFGPGTRLTVL.

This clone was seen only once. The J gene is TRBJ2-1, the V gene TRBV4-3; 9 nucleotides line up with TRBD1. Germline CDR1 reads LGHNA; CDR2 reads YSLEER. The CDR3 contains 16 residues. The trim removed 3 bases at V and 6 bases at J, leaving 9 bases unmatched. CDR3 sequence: CASSQAGTGFSNEQFF. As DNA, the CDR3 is TGCGCCAGCAGCCAGGCAGGGACAGGGTTTAGCAATGAGCAGTTCTTC.

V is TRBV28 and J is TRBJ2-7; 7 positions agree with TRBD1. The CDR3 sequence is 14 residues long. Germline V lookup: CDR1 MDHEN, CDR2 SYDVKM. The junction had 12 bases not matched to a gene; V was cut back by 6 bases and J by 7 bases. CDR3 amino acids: CASRYPQGVGEQYF. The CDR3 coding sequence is TGTGCCAGCAGGTACCCCCAGGGGGTGGGTGAGCAGTACTTC.

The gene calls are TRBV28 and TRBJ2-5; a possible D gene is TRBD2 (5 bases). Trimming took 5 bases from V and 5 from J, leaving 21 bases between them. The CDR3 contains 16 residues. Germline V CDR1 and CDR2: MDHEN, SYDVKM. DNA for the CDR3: TGTGCCAGCAGTAAGCAAGGTCTGGGAGAATGGGAGACCCAGTACTTC. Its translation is CASSKQGLGEWETQYF. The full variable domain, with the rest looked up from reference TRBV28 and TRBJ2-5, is DVKVTQSSRYLVKRTGEKVFLECVQDMDHENMFWYRQDPGLGLRLIYFSYDVKMKEKGDIPEGYSVSREKKERFSLILESASTNQTSMYLCASSKQGLGEWETQYFGPGTRLLVL.

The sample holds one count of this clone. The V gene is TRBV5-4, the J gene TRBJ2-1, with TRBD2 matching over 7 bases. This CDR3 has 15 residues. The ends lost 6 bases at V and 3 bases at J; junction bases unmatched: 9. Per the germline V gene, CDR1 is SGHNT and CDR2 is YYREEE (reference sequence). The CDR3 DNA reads TGTGCCAGCACCTTTGGGGGGGAAATCTACAATGAGCAGTTCTTC. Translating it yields CASTFGGEIYNEQFF.

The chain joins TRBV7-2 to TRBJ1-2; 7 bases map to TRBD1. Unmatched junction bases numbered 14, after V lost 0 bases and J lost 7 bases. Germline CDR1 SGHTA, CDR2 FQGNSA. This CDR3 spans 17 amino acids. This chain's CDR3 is CASSLAFRQGIIPGYTF. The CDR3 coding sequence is TGTGCCAGCAGCTTAGCATTTCGACAGGGTATCATTCCTGGCTACACCTTC.

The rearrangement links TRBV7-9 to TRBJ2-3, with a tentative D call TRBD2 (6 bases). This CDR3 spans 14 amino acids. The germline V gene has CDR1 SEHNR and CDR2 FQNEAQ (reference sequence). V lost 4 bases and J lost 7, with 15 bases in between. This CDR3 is CASSSVLLAYTQYF. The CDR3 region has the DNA TGTGCCAGCAGCTCAGTCTTACTAGCTTATACGCAGTATTTT.

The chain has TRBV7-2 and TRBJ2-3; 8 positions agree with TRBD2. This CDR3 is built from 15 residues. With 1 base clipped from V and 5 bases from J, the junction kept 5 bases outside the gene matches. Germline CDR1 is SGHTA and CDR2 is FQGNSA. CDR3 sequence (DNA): TGTGCCAGCAGCTTAGGAAGTCTAGCGGGAGATACGCAGTATTTT. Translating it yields CASSLGSLAGDTQYF. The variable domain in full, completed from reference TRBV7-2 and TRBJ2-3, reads GAGVSQSPSNKVTEKGKDVELRCDPISGHTALYWYRQSLGQGLEFLIYFQGNSAPDKSGLPSDRFSAERTGGSVSTLTIQRTQQEDSAVYLCASSLGSLAGDTQYFGPGTRLTVL.

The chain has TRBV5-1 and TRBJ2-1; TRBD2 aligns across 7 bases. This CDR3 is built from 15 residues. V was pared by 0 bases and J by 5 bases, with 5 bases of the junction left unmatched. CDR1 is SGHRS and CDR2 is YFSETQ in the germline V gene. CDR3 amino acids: CASSLEAGLHNEQFF. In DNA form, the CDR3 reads TGCGCCAGCAGCTTGGAAGCGGGACTCCACAATGAGCAGTTCTTC.

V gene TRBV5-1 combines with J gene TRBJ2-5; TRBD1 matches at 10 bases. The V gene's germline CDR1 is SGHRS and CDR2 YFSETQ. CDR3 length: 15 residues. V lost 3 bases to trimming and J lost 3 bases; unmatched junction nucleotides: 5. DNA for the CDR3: TGCGCCAGCAGCTGGACCGGGACAGGGGAAGAGACCCAGTACTTC. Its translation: CASSWTGTGEETQYF.

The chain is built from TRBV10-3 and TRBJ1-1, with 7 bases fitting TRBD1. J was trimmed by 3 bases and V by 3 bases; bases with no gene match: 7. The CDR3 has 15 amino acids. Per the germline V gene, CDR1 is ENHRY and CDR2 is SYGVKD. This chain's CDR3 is CAISDTGVGDTEAFF. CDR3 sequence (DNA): TGTGCCATCAGTGATACAGGGGTGGGGGACACTGAAGCTTTCTTT.

The CDR3 loop reads CASSLDSPGYTF. For the CDR3, the DNA is TGTGCCAGCAGCTTAGACAGCCCTGGCTACACCTTC. The chain has TRBV7-2 and TRBJ1-2; D unclear. Trimming took 1 base from V and 7 from J, leaving 7 bases between them. This CDR3 has 12 residues. Germline lookup yields CDR1 SGHTA and CDR2 FQGNSA.

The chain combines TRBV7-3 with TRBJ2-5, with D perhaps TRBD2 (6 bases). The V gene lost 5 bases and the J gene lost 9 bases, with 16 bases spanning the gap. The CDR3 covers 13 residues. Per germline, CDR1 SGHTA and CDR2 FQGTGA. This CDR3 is CASSPISGGSQYF. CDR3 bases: TGTGCCAGCAGCCCCATCTCAGGAGGGTCCCAGTACTTC.

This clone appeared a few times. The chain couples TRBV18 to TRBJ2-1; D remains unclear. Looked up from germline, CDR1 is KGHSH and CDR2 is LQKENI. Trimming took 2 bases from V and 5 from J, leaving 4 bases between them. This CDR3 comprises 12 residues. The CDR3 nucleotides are TGTGCCAGCTCACCAGGTGACAATGAGCAGTTCTTC. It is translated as CASSPGDNEQFF.

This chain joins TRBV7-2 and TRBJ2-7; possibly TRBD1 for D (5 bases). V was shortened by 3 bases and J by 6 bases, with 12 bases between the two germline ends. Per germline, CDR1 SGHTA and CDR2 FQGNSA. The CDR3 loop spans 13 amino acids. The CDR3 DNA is TGTGCCAGCAGCTTTGAAAGGGGTCGCGAGCAGTACTTC. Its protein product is CASSFERGREQYF.